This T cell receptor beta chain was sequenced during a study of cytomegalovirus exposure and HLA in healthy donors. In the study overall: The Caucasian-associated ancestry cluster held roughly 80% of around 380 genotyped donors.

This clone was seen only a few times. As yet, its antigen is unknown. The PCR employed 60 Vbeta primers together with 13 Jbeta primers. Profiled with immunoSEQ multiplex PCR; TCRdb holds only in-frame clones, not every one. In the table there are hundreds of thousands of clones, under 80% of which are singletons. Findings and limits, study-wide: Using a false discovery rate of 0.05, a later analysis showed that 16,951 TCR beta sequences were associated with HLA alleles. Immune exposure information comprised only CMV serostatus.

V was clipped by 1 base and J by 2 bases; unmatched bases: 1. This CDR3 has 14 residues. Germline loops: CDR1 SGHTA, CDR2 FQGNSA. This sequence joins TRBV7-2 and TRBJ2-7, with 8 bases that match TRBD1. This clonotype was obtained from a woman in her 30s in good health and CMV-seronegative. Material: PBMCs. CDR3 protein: CASSLGTGPYEQYF. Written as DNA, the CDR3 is TGTGCCAGCAGCTTAGGGACAGGGCCCTACGAGCAGTACTTC.